This T cell receptor beta chain was sequenced for a study of blood T cell repertoires in COVID-19. Produced via immunoSEQ multiplex PCR; TCRdb's table is partial and in-frame only. This table holds some 48,000 clones, around 89% found once. The CDR3 totals 16 residues. Per the germline V gene, CDR1 is MGHRA and CDR2 is YSYEKL. V was pared by 4 bases and J by 4 bases, with 8 bases of the junction left unmatched. Sequenced sample: peripheral blood. The chain couples TRBV4-1 to TRBJ2-7; 12 nucleotides line up with TRBD2. The clonotype originates from a human donor in a cohort sampled during active COVID-19. DNA for the CDR3: TGCGCCAGCAGCCCCCAGACTAGCGGGAGCCTATACGAGCAGTACTTC. Protein: CASSPQTSGSLYEQYF.